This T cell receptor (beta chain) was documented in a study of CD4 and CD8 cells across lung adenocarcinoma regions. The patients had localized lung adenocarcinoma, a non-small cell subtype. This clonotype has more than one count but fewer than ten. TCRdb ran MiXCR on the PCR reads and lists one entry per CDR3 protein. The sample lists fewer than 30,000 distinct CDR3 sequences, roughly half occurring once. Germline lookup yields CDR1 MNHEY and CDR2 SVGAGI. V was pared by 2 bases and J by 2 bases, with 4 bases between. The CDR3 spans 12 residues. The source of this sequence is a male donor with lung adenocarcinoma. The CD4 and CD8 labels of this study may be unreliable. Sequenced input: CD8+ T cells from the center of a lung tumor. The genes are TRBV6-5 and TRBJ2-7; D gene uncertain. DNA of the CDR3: TGTGCCAGCAGTTACAGCCCCTACGAGCAGTACTTC. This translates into CASSYSPYEQYF.